This T cell receptor (beta chain) was obtained from a study of T-cell reconstitution after alpha-beta-depleted transplantation in children. V was trimmed by 4 bases and J by 0 bases, leaving 16 bases between them. The CDR3 is 17 amino acids. Germline V lookup: CDR1 MGHRA, CDR2 YSYEKL. This clonotype appeared a few times. Unique molecular identifiers were used in preparing the TCRbeta library. Each CDR3 protein gets one entry after TCRdb re-called the PCR reads with MiXCR. Altogether approximately 400,000 distinct CDR3 sequences are present, 9.5% to 13% being singletons, with the ten largest covering about 5%.

This TCR was recovered from a human donor who donated a stem cell graft to a child with acute myeloid leukemia. Specimen: PBMCs from the stem cell graft donor, collected from the stem cell graft. The chain uses TRBV4-1 and TRBJ2-1; TRBD2 is a possible D gene (6 bases). Here the CDR3 reads CASSPSAGRFSYNEQFF. CDR3 nucleotide sequence: TGCGCCAGCAGCCCATCGGCGGGAAGGTTCTCCTACAATGAGCAGTTCTTC.